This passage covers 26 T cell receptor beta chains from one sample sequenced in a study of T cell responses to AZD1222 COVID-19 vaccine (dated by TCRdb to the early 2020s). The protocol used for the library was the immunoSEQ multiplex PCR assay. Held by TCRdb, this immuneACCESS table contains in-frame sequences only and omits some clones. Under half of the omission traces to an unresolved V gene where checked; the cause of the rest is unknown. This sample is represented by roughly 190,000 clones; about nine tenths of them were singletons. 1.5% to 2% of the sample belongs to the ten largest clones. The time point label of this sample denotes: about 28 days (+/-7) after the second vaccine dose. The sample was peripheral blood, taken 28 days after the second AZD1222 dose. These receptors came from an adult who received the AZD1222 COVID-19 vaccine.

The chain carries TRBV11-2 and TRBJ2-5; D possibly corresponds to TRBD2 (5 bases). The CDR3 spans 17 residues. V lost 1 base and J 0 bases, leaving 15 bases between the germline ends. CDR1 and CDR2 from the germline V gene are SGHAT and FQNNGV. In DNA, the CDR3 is TGTGCCAGCAGCTTAGTTCGCTCTAGCAGAAACCAAGAGACCCAGTACTTC. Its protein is CASSLVRSSRNQETQYF.

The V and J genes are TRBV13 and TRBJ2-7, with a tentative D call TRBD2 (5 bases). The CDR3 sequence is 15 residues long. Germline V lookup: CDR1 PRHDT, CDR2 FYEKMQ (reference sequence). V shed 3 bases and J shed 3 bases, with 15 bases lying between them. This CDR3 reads CASSFLKEAIYEQYF. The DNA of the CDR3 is TGTGCCAGCAGCTTCCTGAAGGAGGCCATCTACGAGCAGTACTTC. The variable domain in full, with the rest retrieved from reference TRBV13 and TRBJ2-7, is AAGVIQSPRHLIKEKRETATLKCYPIPRHDTVYWYQQGPGQDPQFLISFYEKMQSDKGSIPDRFSAQQFSDYHSELNMSSLELGDSALYFCASSFLKEAIYEQYFGPGTRLTVT.

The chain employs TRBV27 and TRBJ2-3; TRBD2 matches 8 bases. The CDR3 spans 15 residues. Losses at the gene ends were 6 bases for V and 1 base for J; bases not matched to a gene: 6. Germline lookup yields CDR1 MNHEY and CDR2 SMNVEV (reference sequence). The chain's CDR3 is CASSSLAGRTDTQYF. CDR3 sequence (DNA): TGTGCCAGCAGCTCTCTAGCGGGCCGCACAGATACGCAGTATTTT.

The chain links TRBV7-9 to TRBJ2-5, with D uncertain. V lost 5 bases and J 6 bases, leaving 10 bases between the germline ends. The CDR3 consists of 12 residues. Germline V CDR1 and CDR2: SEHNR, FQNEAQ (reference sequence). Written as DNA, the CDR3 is TGTGCCAGCAGCCTCAACCACCAGACCCAGTACTTC. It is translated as CASSLNHQTQYF. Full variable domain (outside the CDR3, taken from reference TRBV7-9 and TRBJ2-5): DTGVSQNPRHKITKRGQNVTFRCDPISEHNRLYWYRQTLGQGPEFLTYFQNEAQLEKSRLLSDRFSAERPKGSFSTLEIQRTEQGDSAMYLCASSLNHQTQYFGPGTRLLVL.

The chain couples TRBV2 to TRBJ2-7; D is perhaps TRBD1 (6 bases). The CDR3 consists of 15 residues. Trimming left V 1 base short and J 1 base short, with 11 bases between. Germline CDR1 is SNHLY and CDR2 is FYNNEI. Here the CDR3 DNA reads TGTGCCAGCAGTGAAGGGGGACAAAGTTCCTACGAGCAGTACTTC. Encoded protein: CASSEGGQSSYEQYF.

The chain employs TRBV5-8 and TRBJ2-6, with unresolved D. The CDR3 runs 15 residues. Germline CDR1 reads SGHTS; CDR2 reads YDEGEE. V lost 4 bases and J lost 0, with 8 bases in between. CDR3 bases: TGTGCCAGCAGCCCCCGACCCTCTGGGGCCAACGTCCTGACTTTC. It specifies CASSPRPSGANVLTF.

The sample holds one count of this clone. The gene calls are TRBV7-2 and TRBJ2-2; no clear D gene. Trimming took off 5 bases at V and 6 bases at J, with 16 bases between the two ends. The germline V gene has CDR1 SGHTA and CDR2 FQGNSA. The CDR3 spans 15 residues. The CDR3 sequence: CASSDSRSRAGELFF. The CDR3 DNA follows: TGTGCCAGCAGCGATTCAAGGTCTAGAGCCGGGGAGCTGTTTTTT.

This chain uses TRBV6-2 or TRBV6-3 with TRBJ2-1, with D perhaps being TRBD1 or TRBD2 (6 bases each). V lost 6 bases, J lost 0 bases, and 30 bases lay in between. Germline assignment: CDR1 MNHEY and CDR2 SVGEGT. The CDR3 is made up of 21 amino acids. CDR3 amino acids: CASSSPVLGHQQTSSYNEQFF. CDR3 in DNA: TGTGCCAGCAGCTCACCTGTACTGGGACACCAACAGACTAGCTCCTACAATGAGCAGTTCTTC.

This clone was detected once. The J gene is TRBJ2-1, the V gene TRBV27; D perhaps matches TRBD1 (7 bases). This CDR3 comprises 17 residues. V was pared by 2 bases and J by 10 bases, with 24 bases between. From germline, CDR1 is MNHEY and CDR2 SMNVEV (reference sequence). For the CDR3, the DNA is TGTGCCAGCAGTTTACAATCCTCGGGGGCGGGGACAGTCGAGCAGTTCTTC. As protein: CASSLQSSGAGTVEQFF.

The CDR3 region is CASSFGSNQPQHF. DNA of the CDR3: TGTGCCAGCAGCTTTGGTAGCAATCAGCCCCAGCATTTT. V and J are TRBV5-6 and TRBJ1-5, with D unclear. The length of the CDR3 is 13 residues. Trimming took 2 bases from V and 0 from J, leaving 3 bases between them. Germline V gene data show CDR1 as SGHDT and CDR2 as YYEEEE.

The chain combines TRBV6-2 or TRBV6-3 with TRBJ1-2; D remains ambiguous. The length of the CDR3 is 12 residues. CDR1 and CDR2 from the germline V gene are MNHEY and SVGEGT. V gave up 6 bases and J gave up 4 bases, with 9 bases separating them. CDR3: CASSTDGYGYTF. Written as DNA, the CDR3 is TGTGCCAGCAGCACGGACGGCTATGGCTACACCTTC.

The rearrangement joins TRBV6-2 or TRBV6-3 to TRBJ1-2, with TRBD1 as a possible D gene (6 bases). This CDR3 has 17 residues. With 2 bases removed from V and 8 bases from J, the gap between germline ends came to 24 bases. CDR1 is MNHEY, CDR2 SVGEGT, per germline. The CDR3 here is CASSYVIGGQLWEGYTF. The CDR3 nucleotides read TGTGCCAGCAGTTACGTTATCGGGGGCCAGCTGTGGGAAGGCTACACCTTC.

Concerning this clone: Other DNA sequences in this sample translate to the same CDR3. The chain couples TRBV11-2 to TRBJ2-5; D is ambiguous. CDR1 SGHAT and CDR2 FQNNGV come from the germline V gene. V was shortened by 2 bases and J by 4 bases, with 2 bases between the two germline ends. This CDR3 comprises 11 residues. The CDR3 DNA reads TGTGCCAGCAGCTTATTAGAGACCCAGTACTTC. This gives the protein CASSLLETQYF.

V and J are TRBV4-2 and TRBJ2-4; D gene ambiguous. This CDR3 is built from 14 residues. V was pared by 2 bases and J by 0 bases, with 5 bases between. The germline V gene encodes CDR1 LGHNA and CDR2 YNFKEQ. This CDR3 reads CASSQLGAKNIQYF. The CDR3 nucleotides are TGTGCCAGCAGCCAATTGGGAGCCAAAAACATTCAGTACTTC.

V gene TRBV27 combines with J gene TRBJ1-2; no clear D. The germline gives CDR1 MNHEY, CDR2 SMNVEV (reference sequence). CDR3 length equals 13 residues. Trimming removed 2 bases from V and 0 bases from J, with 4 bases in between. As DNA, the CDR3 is TGTGCCAGCAGTTTAGGTGCTAACTATGGCTACACCTTC. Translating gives CASSLGANYGYTF.

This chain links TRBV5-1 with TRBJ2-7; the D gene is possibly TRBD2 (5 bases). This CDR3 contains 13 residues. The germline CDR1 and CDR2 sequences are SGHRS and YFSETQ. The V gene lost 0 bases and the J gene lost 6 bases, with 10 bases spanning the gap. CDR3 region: CASSLDYRGEQYF. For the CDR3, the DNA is TGCGCCAGCAGCTTGGATTACCGGGGCGAGCAGTACTTC. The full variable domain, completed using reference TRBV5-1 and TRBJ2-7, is KAGVTQTPRYLIKTRGQQVTLSCSPISGHRSVSWYQQTPGQGLQFLFEYFSETQRNKGNFPGRFSGRQFSNSRSEMNVSTLELGDSALYLCASSLDYRGEQYFGPGTRLTVT.

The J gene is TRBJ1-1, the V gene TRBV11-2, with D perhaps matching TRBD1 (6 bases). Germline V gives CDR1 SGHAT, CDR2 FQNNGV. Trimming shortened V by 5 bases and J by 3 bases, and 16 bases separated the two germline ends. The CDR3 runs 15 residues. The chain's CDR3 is CASSLIGGPDTEAFF. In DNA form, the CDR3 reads TGTGCCAGCAGCCTAATTGGGGGGCCGGACACTGAAGCTTTCTTT.

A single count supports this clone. The CDR3 protein is CASSSYRGRHGNTIYF. CDR3 in DNA: TGTGCCAGCAGCTCTTACAGGGGAAGACATGGAAACACCATATATTTT. J is TRBJ1-3 and V is TRBV11-2; TRBD1 agrees at 7 bases. Germline V gene lookup returns CDR1 SGHAT and CDR2 FQNNGV. V lost 4 bases and J lost 3; bases outside the gene matches: 9. The CDR3 runs 16 residues.

CDR3: CASSSGGGRLSSPLHF. CDR3 sequence (DNA): TGTGCCAGCAGCTCTGGGGGGGGGAGGTTGAGTTCACCCCTCCACTTT. This sequence joins TRBV7-2 and TRBJ1-6, with D tentatively TRBD1 (5 bases). Trimming shortened V by 4 bases and J by 9 bases, and 19 bases separated the two germline ends. In germline, CDR1 is SGHTA, CDR2 FQGNSA. The CDR3 is 16 residues long.

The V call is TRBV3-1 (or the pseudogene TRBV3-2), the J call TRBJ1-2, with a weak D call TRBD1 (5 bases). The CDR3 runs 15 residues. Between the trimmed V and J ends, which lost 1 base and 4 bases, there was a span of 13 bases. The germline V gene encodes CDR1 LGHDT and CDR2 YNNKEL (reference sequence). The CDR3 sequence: CASSQARERGYGYTF. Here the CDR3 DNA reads TGTGCCAGCAGCCAAGCCAGGGAAAGGGGCTATGGCTACACCTTC.

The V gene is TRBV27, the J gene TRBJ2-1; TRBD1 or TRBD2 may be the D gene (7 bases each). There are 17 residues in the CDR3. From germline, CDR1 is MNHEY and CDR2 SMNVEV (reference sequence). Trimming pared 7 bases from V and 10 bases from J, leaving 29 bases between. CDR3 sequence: CASTGRGGITPLQEQFF. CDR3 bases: TGTGCCAGCACTGGCAGGGGGGGTATTACTCCCTTACAAGAGCAGTTCTTC.

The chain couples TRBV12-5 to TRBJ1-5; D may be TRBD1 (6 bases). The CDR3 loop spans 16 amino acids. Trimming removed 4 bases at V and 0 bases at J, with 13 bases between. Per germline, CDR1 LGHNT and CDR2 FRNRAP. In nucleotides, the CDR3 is TGTGCTAGTGGTTCTGGACAGCTGTATAGCAATCAGCCCCAGCATTTT. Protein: CASGSGQLYSNQPQHF.

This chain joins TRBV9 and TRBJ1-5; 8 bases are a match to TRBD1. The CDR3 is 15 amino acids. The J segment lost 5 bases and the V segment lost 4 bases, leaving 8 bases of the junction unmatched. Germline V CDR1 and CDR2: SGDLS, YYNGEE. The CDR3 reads CASSFSGQGDQPQHF. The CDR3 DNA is TGTGCCAGCAGCTTTAGTGGACAGGGAGATCAGCCCCAGCATTTT.

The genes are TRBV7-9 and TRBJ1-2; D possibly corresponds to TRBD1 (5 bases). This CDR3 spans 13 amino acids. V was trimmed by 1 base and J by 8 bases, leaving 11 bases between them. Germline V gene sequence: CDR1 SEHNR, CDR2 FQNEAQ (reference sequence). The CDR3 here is CASSLVGDWGYTF. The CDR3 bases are TGTGCCAGCAGCTTAGTGGGGGATTGGGGCTACACCTTC.

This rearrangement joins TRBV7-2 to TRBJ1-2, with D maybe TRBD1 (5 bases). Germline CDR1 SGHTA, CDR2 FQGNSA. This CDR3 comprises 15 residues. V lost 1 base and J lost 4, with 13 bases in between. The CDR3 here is CASSLGGISGYGYTF. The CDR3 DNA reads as TGTGCCAGCAGCTTAGGGGGGATTTCAGGCTATGGCTACACCTTC.

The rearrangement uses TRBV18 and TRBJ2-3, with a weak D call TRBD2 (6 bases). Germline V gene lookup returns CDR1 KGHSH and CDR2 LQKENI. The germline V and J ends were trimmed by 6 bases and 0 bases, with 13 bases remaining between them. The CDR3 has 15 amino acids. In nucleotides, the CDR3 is TGTGCCAGCTCCTTCAGCGGGCCAAGCACAGATACGCAGTATTTT. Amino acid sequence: CASSFSGPSTDTQYF.